These 32 T cell receptor beta chains were sequenced from one sample in a study of T cells after yellow fever vaccination. TCRdb analysed the 5' RACE reads with MiXCR anew, one entry per CDR3 protein. This table has nearly 300,000 distinct CDR3 sequences, 7.5% to 9% appearing once. Sequencing was performed on CD4+ T cells sorted from PBMCs, taken 5 days after the yellow fever booster vaccination. These receptors all stem from a man younger than 30 who received the YFV17D yellow fever vaccine.

The chain carries TRBV4-3 and TRBJ2-3, with TRBD2 matching 10 bases. The CDR3 runs to 16 residues. V lost 0 bases and J lost 6; bases outside the gene matches: 6. CDR1 is LGHNA, CDR2 YSLEER, per germline. CDR3: CASSQELAGRRDTQYF. CDR3 nucleotides: TGCGCCAGCAGCCAAGAACTAGCGGGGCGAAGGGATACGCAGTATTTT.

This chain joins TRBV6-5 and TRBJ2-7, with 7 bases fitting TRBD1. The germline V gene encodes CDR1 MNHEY and CDR2 SVGAGI. The junction had 8 bases not matched to a gene; V was cut back by 4 bases and J by 2 bases. The CDR3 contains 15 residues. The CDR3: CASSSSGQQTYEQYF. In DNA form, the CDR3 reads TGTGCCAGCAGTTCCTCGGGACAGCAGACCTACGAGCAGTACTTC.

The gene calls are TRBV7-9 and TRBJ2-1; D might be TRBD1 or TRBD2, each matching 5 bases. Germline loops: CDR1 SEHNR, CDR2 FQNEAQ (reference sequence). The CDR3 extends over 13 amino acids. The ends were cut back, 6 bases at V and 8 bases at J, with 14 bases in the middle. CDR3 coding DNA: TGTGCCAGCAGTCAACTAGGGGTCCATGAGCAGTTCTTC. It specifies CASSQLGVHEQFF.

The chain uses TRBV4-1 and TRBJ2-2, with no clear D. Per germline, CDR1 MGHRA and CDR2 YSYEKL. The CDR3 loop spans 12 amino acids. V lost 6 bases and J lost 6, with 8 bases in between. The CDR3 region has the DNA TGCGCCAGCAGTCTTGATCCCGGGGAGCTGTTTTTT. This codes for CASSLDPGELFF.

This clonotype was detected a few times. The chain links TRBV12-3 or TRBV12-4 to TRBJ2-1; 13 nucleotides match TRBD2. The CDR3 contains 14 residues. V gave up 4 bases and J gave up 7 bases; unmatched junction bases: 1. The CDR3 region is CASSWGLAGNEQFF. The CDR3 bases are TGTGCCAGCAGTTGGGGACTAGCGGGGAATGAGCAGTTCTTC.

The rearrangement uses TRBV25-1 and TRBJ1-2, with 7 positions matching TRBD1. Germline CDR1 reads MGHDK; CDR2 reads SYGVNS. V gave up 1 base and J gave up 8 bases; unmatched junction bases: 13. The CDR3 covers 16 residues. The CDR3, as DNA: TGTGCCAGCAGTGAATTCCGGGACAGTCGGTTCGGCGGCTACACCTTC. Amino acids: CASSEFRDSRFGGYTF.

The chain carries TRBV12-3 or TRBV12-4 and TRBJ2-2; D remains unclear. Trimming took off 2 bases at V and 3 bases at J, with 7 bases between the two ends. The CDR3 runs to 14 residues. The CDR3: CASSLKHYTGELFF. The CDR3 coding sequence is TGTGCCAGCAGTTTAAAACATTACACCGGGGAGCTGTTTTTT.

This clonotype was seen a few times. This chain uses TRBV12-3 or TRBV12-4 with TRBJ2-1; TRBD2 agrees at 16 bases. This CDR3 contains 19 residues. The trim removed 6 bases at V and 0 bases at J, leaving 8 bases unmatched. CDR3 DNA: TGTGCCAGCAGCCCCGGGACTAGCGGGGGGGCGGCCTCCTACAATGAGCAGTTCTTC. Its translation is CASSPGTSGGAASYNEQFF.

The J gene is TRBJ1-6, the V gene TRBV30, with a tentative D call TRBD1 (6 bases). Germline lookup yields CDR1 GTSNPN and CDR2 SVGIG (reference sequence). This CDR3 contains 17 residues. Trimming cost V 4 bases and J 4 bases, with 20 bases left between them. The CDR3 sequence: CAWTLPGTPYYNSPLHF. CDR3 in DNA: TGTGCCTGGACCCTACCCGGGACACCGTATTATAATTCACCCCTCCACTTT.

This clonotype was found a few times. V gene TRBV11-1 combines with J gene TRBJ2-4; D possibly corresponds to TRBD2 (7 bases). V gave up 7 bases and J gave up 3 bases, with 22 bases separating them. CDR3 length equals 17 residues. Germline lookup yields CDR1 SGHAT and CDR2 FQDESV (reference sequence). The CDR3 reads CASTPAGAGKHKNIQYF. The CDR3 DNA reads as TGTGCCAGCACCCCGGCGGGGGCAGGGAAGCACAAAAACATTCAGTACTTC.

In this sample, this clonotype turned up many times. This chain uses TRBV7-9 with TRBJ2-2; D is ambiguous. V gave up 8 bases and J gave up 2 bases, with 15 bases separating them. This CDR3 has 15 residues. Germline V CDR1 and CDR2: SEHNR, FQNEAQ (reference sequence). Written as DNA, the CDR3 is TGTGCCAGCTGTGATGGGTTAAAAAACACCGGGGAGCTGTTTTTT. Translation: CASCDGLKNTGELFF.

The chain couples TRBV20-1 to TRBJ2-3; the match to TRBD2 covers 7 bases. V dropped 6 bases and J dropped 0; count of bases not matched to a gene: 6. The CDR3 loop spans 14 amino acids. Germline CDR1 reads DFQATT; CDR2 reads SNEGSKA (reference sequence). The CDR3 spells CSAWEGTSTDTQYF. The CDR3 nucleotides are TGCAGTGCCTGGGAGGGTACTAGCACAGATACGCAGTATTTT.

The chain uses TRBV6-2 or TRBV6-3 and TRBJ1-2; D may be TRBD1 (5 bases). Germline V gives CDR1 MNHEY, CDR2 SVGEGT. With 10 bases removed from V and 0 bases from J, the gap between germline ends came to 12 bases. The CDR3 covers 13 residues. CDR3 amino acids: CATGQLANYGYTF. DNA of the CDR3: TGTGCCACCGGACAACTCGCTAACTATGGCTACACCTTC.

This sequence joins TRBV2 and TRBJ2-3; 13 nucleotides agree with TRBD2. J was trimmed by 6 bases and V by 6 bases; bases with no gene match: 9. The CDR3 spans 16 residues. Germline CDR1 is SNHLY and CDR2 is FYNNEI. The CDR3 coding sequence is TGTGCCAGCAGGAAGGGACTAGCGGGGCCCGGGGATACGCAGTATTTT. Translating gives CASRKGLAGPGDTQYF.

The chain links TRBV7-2 to TRBJ2-2; TRBD2 aligns across 10 bases. This CDR3 is built from 16 residues. CDR1 is SGHTA and CDR2 is FQGNSA in the germline V gene. With V trimmed by 2 bases and J by 4 bases, 4 bases remained unmatched. CDR3 region: CASSLSLAGGTGELFF. DNA of the CDR3: TGTGCCAGCAGCTTATCTTTAGCGGGGGGCACCGGGGAGCTGTTTTTT.

This clonotype was seen a few times. The chain has TRBV7-2 and TRBJ1-1; a weak D match, TRBD1 (6 bases). V lost 1 base and J 0 bases, leaving 9 bases between the germline ends. The CDR3 runs to 15 residues. Per the germline V gene, CDR1 is SGHTA and CDR2 is FQGNSA. The CDR3: CASSLVTGLNTEAFF. DNA for the CDR3: TGTGCCAGCAGCTTAGTTACAGGGTTGAACACTGAAGCTTTCTTT.

As concerns this clonotype: One end of the junction is discordant with germline, which a read error may explain. The chain combines TRBV20-1 with TRBJ1-2; D is possibly TRBD1 (5 bases). The CDR3 length is 14 residues. Germline CDR1 and CDR2: DFQATT and SNEGSKA (reference sequence). In DNA, the CDR3 is TGCAGTGCCAGAGTTCATAGCGGGGGTCCTGGCTACACCTTC. Encoded protein: CSARVHSGGPGYTF.

The V and J genes are TRBV7-9 and TRBJ2-3, with 8 positions matching TRBD2. Germline V gives CDR1 SEHNR, CDR2 FQNEAQ (reference sequence). The ends lost 5 bases at V and 2 bases at J; junction bases unmatched: 9. This CDR3 contains 16 residues. In nucleotides, the CDR3 is TGTGCCAGCAGCCCGCCTTTCGGGGGGGCCACAGATACGCAGTATTTT. This encodes CASSPPFGGATDTQYF.

In its sample, this clonotype was seen a few times. This rearrangement joins TRBV11-2 to TRBJ1-6, with D unclear. V dropped 5 bases and J dropped 9 bases, with 8 bases sitting between them. In germline, CDR1 is SGHAT, CDR2 FQNNGV. The CDR3 is 12 residues long. The CDR3 region is CASSRRGSPLHF. In DNA, the CDR3 is TGTGCCAGCAGCCGACGGGGTTCACCCCTCCACTTT.

This chain uses TRBV4-1 with TRBJ2-5, with TRBD2 identical over 8 bases. Germline trimming cut 4 bases from V and 5 bases from J; bases unmatched to any gene: 9. The CDR3 sequence is 15 residues long. The germline gives CDR1 MGHRA, CDR2 YSYEKL. In DNA form, the CDR3 reads TGCGCCAGCAGCCCGACGCGGGGGGTAGGGGAGACCCAGTACTTC. Protein sequence: CASSPTRGVGETQYF.

This clonotype turned up a few times. A much bigger clone sits one base away, suggesting this may be a read error. This chain connects TRBV11-2 to TRBJ2-1; D is perhaps TRBD2 (7 bases). Trimming took 6 bases from V and 8 from J, leaving 11 bases between them. CDR1 is SGHAT and CDR2 is FQNNGV in the germline V gene. This CDR3 comprises 12 residues. Written as DNA, the CDR3 is TGTGCCAGCAGGAGGGAGGGGGATGAGCAGTTCTTC. Its protein is CASRREGDEQFF. The full variable domain, its missing parts supplied by reference TRBV11-2 and TRBJ2-1, is EAGVAQSPRYKIIEKRQSVAFWCNPISGHATLYWYQQILGQGPKLLIQFQNNGVVDDSQLPKDRFSAERLKGVDSTLKIQPAKLEDSAVYLCASRREGDEQFFGPGTRLTVL.

This clonotype showed up many times. The chain uses TRBV20-1 and TRBJ2-3, with a tentative D call TRBD1 (6 bases). The CDR3 loop spans 13 amino acids. V shed 4 bases and J shed 3 bases, with 11 bases lying between them. Germline assignment: CDR1 DFQATT and CDR2 SNEGSKA (reference sequence). In DNA form, the CDR3 reads TGCAGTGCTACCCAACAGGGAACAGATACGCAGTATTTT. This codes for CSATQQGTDTQYF.

This clonotype was detected only a few times. CDR3 amino acids: CATRAGGTGELFF. The CDR3 DNA is TGTGCCACGAGGGCAGGGGGCACCGGGGAGCTGTTTTTT. The J gene is TRBJ2-2, the V gene TRBV24-1, with TRBD1 matching over 7 bases. J lost 4 bases, V lost 10 bases, and 5 bases had no gene match. Germline CDR1 KGHDR, CDR2 SFDVKD. This CDR3 spans 13 amino acids.

This clonotype was picked up many times. The CDR3 reads CASSRQGGSYEQYF. The CDR3 nucleotides are TGTGCCAGCAGCCGACAGGGGGGCTCCTACGAGCAGTACTTC. The chain has TRBV12-3 or TRBV12-4 and TRBJ2-7; TRBD1 aligns across 9 bases. V lost 6 bases and J lost 0; bases outside the gene matches: 3. The CDR3 length is 14 residues.

The chain combines TRBV7-9 with TRBJ1-5; the match to TRBD1 covers 10 bases. CDR3 size: 15 residues. The J segment lost 6 bases and the V segment lost 3 bases, leaving 5 bases of the junction unmatched. Germline-derived CDR1 and CDR2 are SEHNR and FQNEAQ (reference sequence). DNA of the CDR3: TGTGCCAGCAGCTTGGGACAGGGGTTTAGTCAGCCCCAGCATTTT. It encodes CASSLGQGFSQPQHF.

This sequence joins TRBV6-6 and TRBJ1-4; D might be TRBD1 (5 bases). Germline-derived CDR1 and CDR2 are MNHNY and SVGAGI (reference sequence). Trimming cost V 2 bases and J 5 bases, with 12 bases left between them. The CDR3 covers 15 residues. Written as DNA, the CDR3 is TGTGCCAGCAGTTACAGGGGCGAGCCAAATGAAAAACTGTTTTTT. Translating it yields CASSYRGEPNEKLFF.

The CDR3 bases are TGTGCCAGCAGCCAAGGCGGCGGGGGACAAGTTGGGACCCAGTACTTC. Protein sequence: CASSQGGGGQVGTQYF. The J gene is TRBJ2-5, the V gene TRBV3-1; tentatively, D is TRBD2 (7 bases). Germline assignment: CDR1 LGHDT and CDR2 YNNKEL (reference sequence). Trimming pared 1 base from V and 7 bases from J, leaving 19 bases between. The CDR3 spans 16 residues.

This clonotype has a count of ten or more. This chain uses TRBV12-3 or TRBV12-4 with TRBJ2-1, with D hard to call. The V end lost 3 bases, the J end lost 7 bases, and 7 bases lay between the germline ends. The CDR3 length is 12 residues. Here the CDR3 reads CASSFHGNEQFF. DNA for the CDR3: TGTGCCAGCAGTTTCCATGGGAATGAGCAGTTCTTC.

The chain has TRBV20-1 and TRBJ1-5; D possibly corresponds to TRBD1 (6 bases). With 5 bases removed from V and 3 bases from J, the gap between germline ends came to 11 bases. This CDR3 spans 13 amino acids. Germline lookup yields CDR1 DFQATT and CDR2 SNEGSKA (reference sequence). The CDR3 bases are TGCAGTGCTCGGCGGGGGGCCAATCAGCCCCAGCATTTT. Its translation: CSARRGANQPQHF.

This clonotype was observed many times. The genes are TRBV20-1 and TRBJ1-6; D ambiguous. From germline, CDR1 is DFQATT and CDR2 SNEGSKA (reference sequence). V lost 7 bases to trimming and J lost 9 bases, with 4 bases between them. The CDR3 sequence is 9 residues long. The CDR3 DNA reads TGCAGTGGGAGTTCACCCCTCCACTTT. Encoded protein: CSGSSPLHF.

This clonotype came up a few times. V gene TRBV9 combines with J gene TRBJ2-5; either TRBD1 or TRBD2 may fit D (6 bases each). The CDR3 loop spans 15 amino acids. CDR1 and CDR2 (germline): SGDLS, YYNGEE. Trimming stripped 0 bases from V and 5 bases from J, with 14 bases between. CDR3 sequence: CASSVDGTRGETQYF. The CDR3 nucleotides are TGTGCCAGCAGCGTAGATGGGACACGGGGGGAGACCCAGTACTTC.

This clonotype was counted a few times. The V call is TRBV5-8, the J call TRBJ1-4, with 7 bases lining up with TRBD1. Germline CDR1 is SGHTS and CDR2 is YDEGEE. The CDR3 is made up of 16 amino acids. Trimming took 0 bases from V and 11 from J; bases not matched to a gene: 13. CDR3 protein: CASSLEARQGMEKLFF. The CDR3 bases are TGTGCCAGCAGCTTGGAGGCCCGACAGGGAATGGAGAAACTGTTTTTT.